The subject of this entry is one T cell receptor (beta chain). Those designated as exposed participants met a COVID-19 case within 2 weeks before study entry. These data originate in a study of blood T cell repertoires in COVID-19. Study-wide context: The cDNA or gDNA used as material had been derived from T cells, B-cell-depleted T cells, or PBMCs.

Sequenced by immunoSEQ multiplex PCR; TCRdb stores in-frame clones only, minus some. Of about 200,000 clones in the sample, 86% were seen once. Germline lookup yields CDR1 SNHLY and CDR2 FYNNEI. V dropped 11 bases and J dropped 3 bases, with 11 bases sitting between them. The CDR3 covers 11 residues. The gene calls are TRBV2 and TRBJ2-7; tentative D call: TRBD1 (6 bases). Sequencing was performed on PBMCs or T cells enriched from blood (not recorded which). The sequence derives from a woman aged 25-40 years who had been exposed to COVID-19. This CDR3 is CASSGVYEQYF. Here the CDR3 DNA reads TGTGCCTCTTCAGGGGTCTACGAGCAGTACTTC.